This T cell receptor beta chain appears in the sequencing data of a study of blood T cells in healthy people across ages. Study background: About one barcoded beta molecule per two T cells came from capture by template switching.

Each donor supplied roughly 9.2 milliliters of peripheral blood. A second roughly 6 to 11 cycle PCR used barcoded and J-beta primers. Each cDNA was tagged by a template-switch adaptor containing 12 random nucleotides. TCRdb reanalysed the 5' RACE reads using MiXCR and keeps one entry per CDR3 protein. The sample shows over a million distinct CDR3 sequences, around two fifths of them seen only once. This clonotype was seen only a few times. The antigen remains undetermined. General observations from the study: The CMV status of each donor remained undetermined, and this could have confounded shifts in expanded clonotypes.

From germline, CDR1 is SGHDN and CDR2 FVKESK. The V gene end was trimmed by 3 bases and the J gene end by 8 bases; junction bases not matched to a gene: 12. The length of the CDR3 is 18 residues. V gene TRBV14 combines with J gene TRBJ2-1; 14 bases line up with TRBD2. The origin of this receptor is a woman between 18 and 29 years old in good health. The sequencing sample was made of blood. The CDR3: CASSHRLAGGSFWDEQFF. The CDR3 DNA reads as TGTGCCAGCAGCCATAGACTAGCGGGAGGGAGCTTCTGGGATGAGCAGTTCTTC.